The 28 T cell receptor beta chains presented below share a single source sample, sequenced in a study of early T cells in non-severe SARS-CoV-2 infection. MiXCR was run by TCRdb on the 5' RACE reads, yielding one entry per CDR3 protein. The data contain 65,000 to 70,000 distinct CDR3 sequences, 10% to 15% of them singletons. The source material was whole blood. All receptors derive from an adult who was a healthcare worker with PCR-confirmed SARS-CoV-2 infection or an uninfected control (not recorded which).

This clonotype occurred a few times. The rearrangement links TRBV7-9 to TRBJ2-1, with 8 nucleotides matching TRBD2. V gave up 5 bases and J gave up 4 bases; unmatched junction bases: 10. The germline V gene encodes CDR1 SEHNR and CDR2 FQNEAQ (reference sequence). The CDR3 is 16 amino acids. Here the CDR3 DNA reads TGTGCCAGCAGCCCTAAGGGGCGGGGGGTTTACAATGAGCAGTTCTTC. Translating gives CASSPKGRGVYNEQFF.

The V and J genes are TRBV12-3 or TRBV12-4 and TRBJ2-1, with a possible D match to TRBD2 (6 bases). This CDR3 spans 18 amino acids. V dropped 0 bases and J dropped 0 bases, with 15 bases sitting between them. The CDR3 protein is CASSLAGDFPSSYNEQFF. CDR3 nucleotide sequence: TGTGCCAGCAGTTTAGCGGGGGACTTTCCTAGCTCCTACAATGAGCAGTTCTTC.

The V and J genes are TRBV10-3 and TRBJ2-1; D not resolved. Trimming shortened V by 2 bases and J by 9 bases, and 14 bases separated the two germline ends. Germline-derived CDR1 and CDR2 are ENHRY and SYGVKD. The CDR3 is 14 residues long. CDR3: CAISEPGLVVEQFF. CDR3 DNA sequence: TGTGCCATCAGTGAGCCGGGCCTAGTTGTTGAGCAGTTCTTC.

This clonotype was counted many times. V usage is TRBV7-9 and J usage is TRBJ2-1; TRBD2 matches 10 bases. The CDR3 has 17 amino acids. Germline V gives CDR1 SEHNR, CDR2 FQNEAQ (reference sequence). Trimming at V came to 1 base and at J to 9 bases, leaving 12 bases not matched to a gene. The CDR3 is CASSLGLLAGPLGEQFF. The CDR3 nucleotides read TGTGCCAGCAGCTTAGGGCTACTAGCGGGGCCGCTGGGTGAGCAGTTCTTC.

The chain combines TRBV6-1 with TRBJ2-3; 7 bases align to TRBD1. The CDR3 is made up of 11 amino acids. Germline V gives CDR1 MNHNS, CDR2 SASEGT. V was clipped by 10 bases and J by 7 bases; unmatched bases: 5. The CDR3: CAIQQGNTQYF. CDR3 coding DNA: TGTGCCATACAACAGGGGAATACGCAGTATTTT.

There are a few counts of this clonotype. The chain carries TRBV6-2 or TRBV6-3 and TRBJ2-1; D may be TRBD1 (6 bases). The CDR3 sequence is 14 residues long. With 6 bases removed from V and 4 bases from J, the gap between germline ends came to 13 bases. Germline values: CDR1 MNHEY, CDR2 SVGEGT. CDR3 sequence (DNA): TGTGCCAGCAGAACCTCGACAGGATACAATGAGCAGTTCTTC. It specifies CASRTSTGYNEQFF.

The gene calls are TRBV20-1 and TRBJ2-1, with 8 positions matching TRBD2. The CDR3 is 14 amino acids. Germline V gene sequence: CDR1 DFQATT, CDR2 SNEGSKA (reference sequence). The ends lost 1 base at V and 6 bases at J; junction bases unmatched: 5. CDR3 in amino acids: CSARASGPSNEQFF. The CDR3 DNA reads TGCAGTGCTAGAGCTAGCGGGCCCTCCAATGAGCAGTTCTTC.

This clonotype was seen more than once but under ten times. The chain is built from TRBV2 and TRBJ2-1, with 9 bases matching TRBD1. This CDR3 region has 13 residues. J lost 4 bases, V lost 9 bases, and 4 bases had no gene match. Per the germline V gene, CDR1 is SNHLY and CDR2 is FYNNEI. CDR3 bases: TGTGCCAGTGAGGACAGGGGTTACAATGAGCAGTTCTTC. This sequence encodes CASEDRGYNEQFF.

This clonotype was seen more than once but under ten times. The CDR3 DNA reads as TGTGCCAGCAGTTTTGGCCACGGCTACGAGCAGTACTTC. It is translated as CASSFGHGYEQYF. The chain employs TRBV27 and TRBJ2-7; unclear D gene. Trimming stripped 3 bases from V and 3 bases from J, with 9 bases between. Germline values: CDR1 MNHEY, CDR2 SMNVEV (reference sequence). The CDR3 has 13 residues.

The rearrangement uses TRBV20-1 and TRBJ2-3, with D unresolved. The V and J ends lost 3 bases and 6 bases respectively, with 16 bases between them. This CDR3 spans 14 amino acids. The germline CDR1 and CDR2 sequences are DFQATT and SNEGSKA (reference sequence). Here the CDR3 reads CSASNPRLGDTQYF. The DNA of the CDR3 is TGCAGTGCTAGTAACCCGAGACTCGGGGATACGCAGTATTTT.

In its sample, this clonotype was seen a few times. The rearrangement links TRBV3-1 to TRBJ1-2, with 12 nucleotides matching TRBD1. This CDR3 comprises 15 residues. J gave up 6 bases and V 0 bases, and 2 bases lay outside the gene matches. Germline assignment: CDR1 LGHDT and CDR2 YNNKEL (reference sequence). The CDR3 reads CASSQEGQGANGYTF. The CDR3 DNA follows: TGTGCCAGCAGCCAAGAGGGACAGGGGGCCAATGGCTACACCTTC.

This clonotype was detected ten times or more. The chain couples TRBV10-1 to TRBJ2-2; D remains unclear. Looked up from germline, CDR1 is WNHNN and CDR2 is SYGVQD (reference sequence). The CDR3 loop spans 11 amino acids. CDR3 loop: CPSPETGELFF. The CDR3, as DNA: TGCCCCTCCCCTGAGACCGGGGAGCTGTTTTTT.

This clonotype was detected only a few times. The gene calls are TRBV5-6 and TRBJ2-3; unclear D gene. CDR1 SGHDT and CDR2 YYEEEE come from the germline V gene. This CDR3 contains 15 residues. Trimming shortened V by 2 bases and J by 1 base, and 11 bases separated the two germline ends. The CDR3 DNA sequence: TGTGCCAGCAGCTTTGTCGAGCGAGGCACAGATACGCAGTATTTT. This translates into CASSFVERGTDTQYF.

This clonotype showed up many times. J is TRBJ2-3 and V is TRBV12-3 or TRBV12-4; D call uncertain. Trimming took 4 bases from V and 0 from J, leaving 11 bases between them. The CDR3 runs to 15 residues. The CDR3, as DNA: TGTGCCAGCAGTTGGGTTGGAAGTAGCACAGATACGCAGTATTTT. Its protein is CASSWVGSSTDTQYF.

The sample holds many counts of this clonotype. The chain joins TRBV12-3 or TRBV12-4 to TRBJ2-6; D might be TRBD2 (7 bases). Trimming left V 7 bases short and J 3 bases short, with 10 bases between. The CDR3 covers 14 residues. The CDR3 sequence: CASMGGRGANVLTF. CDR3 coding DNA: TGTGCCAGCATGGGGGGGCGTGGGGCCAACGTCCTGACTTTC.

This clonotype was counted ten times or more. The V gene is TRBV4-2, the J gene TRBJ2-3, with 8 bases aligning to TRBD2. V lost 0 bases to trimming and J lost 0 bases; unmatched junction nucleotides: 2. The CDR3 covers 16 residues. Germline CDR1 is LGHNA and CDR2 is YNFKEQ. Written as DNA, the CDR3 is TGTGCCAGCAGCCAAGATTGGACTAGCAGCACAGATACGCAGTATTTT. Translated, it gives CASSQDWTSSTDTQYF.

The V call is TRBV30, the J call TRBJ2-5; 8 bases are shared with TRBD2. Germline trimming cut 6 bases from V and 1 base from J; bases unmatched to any gene: 4. The CDR3 length is 13 residues. Germline lookup yields CDR1 GTSNPN and CDR2 SVGIG (reference sequence). CDR3 loop: CACSGNSQETQYF. The CDR3 DNA follows: TGTGCCTGTAGCGGGAACTCCCAAGAGACCCAGTACTTC.

The chain carries TRBV7-9 and TRBJ2-3, with TRBD1 matching over 8 bases. The V gene end was trimmed by 6 bases and the J gene end by 2 bases; junction bases not matched to a gene: 16. This CDR3 is 18 amino acids long. Germline V gene lookup returns CDR1 SEHNR and CDR2 FQNEAQ (reference sequence). This chain's CDR3 is CASRYQGAEAGTTDTQYF. The CDR3 DNA is TGTGCCAGCAGATACCAGGGGGCCGAGGCGGGGACCACAGATACGCAGTATTTT.

This clonotype appeared many times. The chain combines TRBV18 with TRBJ2-4, with D tentatively TRBD1 (6 bases). Germline loops: CDR1 KGHSH, CDR2 LQKENI. V lost 0 bases to trimming and J lost 4 bases, with 31 bases between them. The CDR3 sequence is 22 residues long. The CDR3 loop reads CASSPPVMFMDVTGDYKNIQYF. CDR3 nucleotide sequence: TGTGCCAGCTCACCACCGGTGATGTTTATGGATGTGACAGGAGACTATAAAAACATTCAGTACTTC.

The V and J genes are TRBV11-2 and TRBJ2-2; no firm D call. This CDR3 is 15 amino acids long. Deletions cut 6 bases from V and 0 bases from J, with 11 bases between. Germline assignment: CDR1 SGHAT and CDR2 FQNNGV. This CDR3 reads CASRKGIPNTGELFF. DNA for the CDR3: TGTGCCAGCAGGAAAGGGATACCGAACACCGGGGAGCTGTTTTTT.

The chain joins TRBV10-2 to TRBJ1-2; D unresolved. The V gene lost 0 bases and the J gene lost 6 bases, with 8 bases spanning the gap. In germline, CDR1 is WSHSY, CDR2 SAAADI. The CDR3 is 13 amino acids. CDR3 coding DNA: TGCGCCAGCAGTGAGTCTGGAAACCATGGCTACACCTTC. Protein sequence: CASSESGNHGYTF.

This clonotype was counted only a few times. The V gene is TRBV27, the J gene TRBJ2-7, with 10 bases lining up with TRBD1. This CDR3 contains 15 residues. CDR1 is MNHEY, CDR2 SMNVEV, per germline (reference sequence). The J segment lost 5 bases and the V segment lost 4 bases, leaving 8 bases of the junction unmatched. The CDR3 DNA reads as TGTGCCAGCAGTTGCGACAGGGGGCTAATCCACGAGCAGTACTTC. Residues: CASSCDRGLIHEQYF.

There are a few counts of this clonotype. V usage is TRBV20-1 and J usage is TRBJ2-7, with D hard to call. CDR3 length equals 16 residues. The germline gives CDR1 DFQATT, CDR2 SNEGSKA (reference sequence). Trimming took 6 bases from V and 0 from J, leaving 21 bases between them. As DNA, the CDR3 is TGCAGTGCGGCAGCGTCCCACTCCTTAAGCTCCTACGAGCAGTACTTC. Translation: CSAAASHSLSSYEQYF.

This clonotype turned up a few times. At one of its ends the junction is not consistent with the germline gene, which may arise from a read error. The chain links TRBV7-9 to TRBJ2-7; possibly TRBD1 or TRBD2 for D (5 bases each). This CDR3 spans 15 amino acids. The germline V gene has CDR1 SEHNR and CDR2 FQNEAQ (reference sequence). The chain's CDR3 is CATSRPRGRASEQYF. The CDR3 nucleotides read TGTGCCACCAGCCGCCCTCGGGGCCGGGCATCCGAGCAGTACTTC.

The chain has TRBV7-6 and TRBJ2-3; the match to TRBD1 covers 7 bases. Germline V gives CDR1 SGHVS, CDR2 FNYEAQ. V trimming: 4 bases; J trimming: 0 bases; junction bases outside the gene matches: 1. The CDR3 has 14 residues. CDR3 loop: CASSWDRSTDTQYF. DNA of the CDR3: TGTGCCAGCAGCTGGGACAGAAGCACAGATACGCAGTATTTT. Looking up the rest from reference TRBV7-6 and TRBJ2-3 gives the full variable domain: GAGVSQSPRYKVTKRGQDVALRCDPISGHVSLYWYRQALGQGPEFLTYFNYEAQQDKSGLPNDRFSAERPEGSISTLTIQRTEQRDSAMYRCASSWDRSTDTQYFGPGTRLTVL.

This clonotype was detected a few times. This sequence joins TRBV7-2 and TRBJ2-1; tentatively, D is TRBD2 (5 bases). The V end was cut by 4 bases, the J end by 6 bases, with 16 bases between. The CDR3 is made up of 15 amino acids. Germline values: CDR1 SGHTA, CDR2 FQGNSA. CDR3 DNA sequence: TGTGCCAGCAGCTCCCCCTCCGGGAACCCCAATGAGCAGTTCTTC. This gives the protein CASSSPSGNPNEQFF. Drawing the rest from reference TRBV7-2 and TRBJ2-1, the complete variable domain is GAGVSQSPSNKVTEKGKDVELRCDPISGHTALYWYRQSLGQGLEFLIYFQGNSAPDKSGLPSDRFSAERTGGSVSTLTIQRTQQEDSAVYLCASSSPSGNPNEQFFGPGTRLTVL.

This clonotype was recorded a few times. The gene calls are TRBV12-3 or TRBV12-4 and TRBJ1-6; D gene uncertain. The CDR3 length is 14 residues. Trimming removed 6 bases from V and 8 bases from J, with 14 bases in between. CDR3 sequence reads: CASSPGADYSPLHF. CDR3 bases: TGTGCCAGCAGCCCCGGAGCCGATTATTCACCCCTCCACTTT.

V gene TRBV20-1 combines with J gene TRBJ2-3, with a tentative D call TRBD2 (7 bases). The CDR3 consists of 17 residues. Germline CDR1 DFQATT, CDR2 SNEGSKA (reference sequence). Trimming pared 3 bases from V and 2 bases from J, leaving 21 bases between. The CDR3 sequence: CSASSRMAGAFTDTQYF. In DNA form, the CDR3 reads TGCAGTGCTAGTTCCCGGATGGCGGGGGCCTTCACAGATACGCAGTATTTT.